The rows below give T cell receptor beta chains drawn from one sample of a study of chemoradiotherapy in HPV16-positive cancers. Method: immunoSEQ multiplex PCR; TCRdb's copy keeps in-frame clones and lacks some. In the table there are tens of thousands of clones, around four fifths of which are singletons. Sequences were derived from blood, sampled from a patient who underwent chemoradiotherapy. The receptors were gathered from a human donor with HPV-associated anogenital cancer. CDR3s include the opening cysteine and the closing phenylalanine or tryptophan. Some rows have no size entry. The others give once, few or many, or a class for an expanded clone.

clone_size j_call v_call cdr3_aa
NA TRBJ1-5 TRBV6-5 CASSRTGDSGQHF
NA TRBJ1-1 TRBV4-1 CATRGRVVTEAFF
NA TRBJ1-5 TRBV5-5 CASSFKPGPSQGGNQPQHF
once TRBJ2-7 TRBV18 CASSPGQESYEQYF
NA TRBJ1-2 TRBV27 CASSSDRMRGYTF
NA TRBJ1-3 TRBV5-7 CASSVPRDNLSGNTIYF
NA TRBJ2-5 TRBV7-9 CASNKLGGVETQYF
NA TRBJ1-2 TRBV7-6 CASSLAGAGGAEGYTF
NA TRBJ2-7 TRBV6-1 CASSAGGSTYEQYF
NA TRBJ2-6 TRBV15 CATSRRFQGTGANVLTF
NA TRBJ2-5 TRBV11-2 CASSLGELAVEQETQYF
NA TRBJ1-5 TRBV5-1 CASSLVYGRQPQHF
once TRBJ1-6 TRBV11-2 CASRGQGISYNSPLHF
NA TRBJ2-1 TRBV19 CASSIDGLAGKFF
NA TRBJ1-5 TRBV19 CASSIVVSSYSNQPQHF
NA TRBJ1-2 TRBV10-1 CASSESIGGLYGYTF
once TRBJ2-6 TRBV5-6 CATLLAGSGANVLTF
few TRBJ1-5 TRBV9 CASSEEPGGPQHF
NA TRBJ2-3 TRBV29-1 CSVEGRGTRMTQYF
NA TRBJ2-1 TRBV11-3 CASSFRLAGGLGGEQFF
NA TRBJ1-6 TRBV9 CASSVTGFRNSPLHF
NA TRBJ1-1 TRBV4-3 CASSQTDRGGTEAFF
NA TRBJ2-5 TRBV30 CAWSSSGVETQYF
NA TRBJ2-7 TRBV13 CASSLEGQEGGEQYF
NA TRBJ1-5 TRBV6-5 CASSYERNSNQPQHF